These 11 T cell receptor beta chains were sequenced from one sample in a study of human T cells and chemical hapten exposure (dated by TCRdb to the early 2020s). Total RNA was isolated from unfractionated whole blood collected in Tempus Blood RNA tubes. Libraries were built with 5' RACE. The listed sequencing device is Illumina MiSeq. Starting from the raw public reads, TCRdb applied fastp trimming at Q25, assembled clones with MiXCR and retained in-frame beta chains. Identical CDR3 proteins give one entry, which carries the most common genes and DNA. The sample records approximately 140,000 distinct CDR3 sequences, approximately 4% of which are singletons. 1.2% to 1.5% of the sample is taken by the ten largest. The receptors come from a female donor in good health.

V is TRBV29-1 and J is TRBJ2-1; D is perhaps TRBD1 or TRBD2 (5 bases each). Germline loops: CDR1 SQVTM, CDR2 ANQGSEA. Trimming removed 7 bases at V and 1 base at J, with 20 bases between. This CDR3 contains 16 residues. The CDR3 bases are TGCAGCGCCAAGTTGGGGGACCCCTCTTCCTACAATGAGCAGTTCTTC. Encoded protein: CSAKLGDPSSYNEQFF.

This clonotype was observed a few times. The chain uses TRBV9 and TRBJ2-3, with TRBD2 identical over 8 bases. Germline-derived CDR1 and CDR2 are SGDLS and YYNGEE. The length of the CDR3 is 19 residues. Trimming at V came to 0 bases and at J to 2 bases, leaving 14 bases not matched to a gene. In DNA, the CDR3 is TGTGCCAGCAGCGTAGGTCGGGGGGGAGACCACACATACACAGATACGCAGTATTTT. Protein sequence: CASSVGRGGDHTYTDTQYF.

This clonotype was observed at least ten times. The chain employs TRBV29-1 and TRBJ2-7; D is perhaps TRBD2 (5 bases). Germline V gene sequence: CDR1 SQVTM, CDR2 ANQGSEA. This CDR3 has 14 residues. Trimming removed 2 bases at V and 4 bases at J, with 15 bases between. The CDR3 DNA follows: TGCAGCGTTGAAAATGTAGCGAGAGGGTACGAGCAGTACTTC. Its translation is CSVENVARGYEQYF.

This clonotype came up many times. The V call is TRBV7-9, the J call TRBJ2-2, with 12 bases fitting TRBD1. The V gene's germline CDR1 is SEHNR and CDR2 FQNEAQ (reference sequence). CDR3 size: 19 residues. Trimming cost V 5 bases and J 5 bases; bases outside gene matches: 15. The CDR3 is CASSDGDRGPLRGTGELFF. The DNA for the CDR3 is TGTGCCAGCAGCGATGGGGACAGGGGGCCTCTGAGGGGAACCGGGGAGCTGTTTTTT.

This clonotype was seen only a few times. The chain is built from TRBV2 and TRBJ2-2; TRBD1 aligns across 9 bases. The CDR3 has 15 residues. V gave up 6 bases and J gave up 4 bases; unmatched junction bases: 6. In germline, CDR1 is SNHLY, CDR2 FYNNEI. The CDR3 nucleotides read TGTGCCAGCAGCTACAGGGGGCGCGGCACCGGGGAGCTGTTTTTT. It encodes CASSYRGRGTGELFF.

The chain combines TRBV7-2 with TRBJ2-5; the match to TRBD1 covers 10 bases. The CDR3 extends over 16 amino acids. J lost 2 bases, V lost 6 bases, and 9 bases had no gene match. Germline values: CDR1 SGHTA, CDR2 FQGNSA. This CDR3 reads CASSTTGQGCQETQYF. CDR3 coding DNA: TGTGCCAGCAGTACGACGGGACAGGGGTGTCAAGAGACCCAGTACTTC.

Points on this clonotype: A much larger clone lies one base from this, so it may be a read error. This chain uses TRBV4-1 with TRBJ2-1; no clear D. Germline lookup yields CDR1 MGHRA and CDR2 YSYEKL. CDR3 length: 14 amino acids. In nucleotides, the CDR3 is TGCGCCAGCAGCGCAGTCCCAGCGTACAAGGAGCAGTTCTTC. The encoded protein is CASSAVPAYKEQFF.

This clonotype was observed at least ten times. The rearrangement links TRBV12-3 or TRBV12-4 to TRBJ2-1; D may match TRBD1 or TRBD2 (5 bases each). The CDR3 has 15 residues. V was trimmed by 4 bases and J by 7 bases, leaving 17 bases between them. CDR3: CASSSILGTANEQFF. CDR3 bases: TGTGCCAGCAGTTCTATTTTGGGGACGGCTAATGAGCAGTTCTTC.

V usage is TRBV3-1 and J usage is TRBJ2-1; no clear D. V lost 0 bases, J lost 8 bases, and 8 bases lay in between. Germline CDR1 is LGHDT and CDR2 is YNNKEL (reference sequence). This CDR3 is 13 amino acids long. As DNA, the CDR3 is TGTGCCAGCAGCCAAGAGATGATCCATGAGCAGTTCTTC. The encoded protein is CASSQEMIHEQFF.

This clonotype was detected ten times or more. The CDR3 spells CASSVSAGPYNEQFF. The CDR3 DNA is TGTGCCAGCAGTGTGTCAGCGGGGCCTTACAATGAGCAGTTCTTC. The rearrangement links TRBV6-4 to TRBJ2-1; TRBD2 matches at 7 bases. This CDR3 spans 15 amino acids. Trimming removed 4 bases from V and 4 bases from J; junction bases left unmatched: 7. Germline lookup yields CDR1 MRHNA and CDR2 SNTAGT.

This rearrangement joins TRBV23-1 to TRBJ2-3; 8 bases agree with TRBD2. TRBV23-1 is noted as an ORF with a role that remains uncertain. The J segment lost 1 base and the V segment lost 11 bases, leaving 8 bases of the junction unmatched. The CDR3 loop spans 14 amino acids. CDR3 in amino acids: CAQTGGDGTDTQYF. In DNA form, the CDR3 reads TGCGCCCAAACGGGGGGGGATGGCACAGATACGCAGTATTTT.